The present T cell receptor beta chain was sequenced within a study of graft-versus-host responses after intestinal transplantation. Concerning this clone: The antigen is not known.

This table comes from immunoSEQ multiplex PCR, and its TCRdb copy is limited to in-frame clones, with some not included. The table records around 110,000 clones, 90% of them present only once. The V segment lost 0 bases and the J segment 7 bases; nucleotides outside the gene matches: 9. The CDR3 runs to 18 residues. Germline V gives CDR1 ENHRY, CDR2 SYGVKD. The sequence was obtained from a human donor who received an intestinal transplant. The V and J genes are TRBV10-3 and TRBJ2-1; TRBD2 aligns across 13 bases. The sample here was unstimulated CD4+ T cells sorted from spleen or lymph node cells, taken before intestinal transplant. In DNA, the CDR3 is TGTGCCATCAGTGAGTCAACTGGGACTAGCGGGGTTGGTAATGAGCAGTTCTTC. Its protein is CAISESTGTSGVGNEQFF.